These T cell receptor beta chains were read from a single sample in a study of blood T cell repertoires in COVID-19. Using immunoSEQ multiplex PCR, the repertoire was profiled, and TCRdb retains in-frame clones only, with some absent. The table shows 90,000 or so clones, with about 91% occurring only once. Sequenced material: peripheral blood. These TCRs come from a man aged 55-75 years with acute or convalescent COVID-19. Each CDR3 is given with its conserved first and last residue. The D gene is left open where the match is weak. Clone size, where shown, is once, few, many, or a class for clones that have expanded.

v_call: TRBV5-4
clone_size: once
d_call: -
j_call: TRBJ2-1
cdr3_aa: CASSPETTSNEQFF
cdr3_nt: TGTGCCAGCAGCCCAGAGACTACCTCCAATGAGCAGTTCTTC

v_call: TRBV5-1
clone_size: -
d_call: TRBD1
j_call: TRBJ1-1
cdr3_aa: CASSPSGQGNTEAFF
cdr3_nt: TGCGCCAGCAGCCCCAGCGGACAGGGGAACACTGAAGCTTTCTTT

v_call: TRBV24-1
clone_size: -
d_call: TRBD1
j_call: TRBJ2-1
cdr3_aa: CATSDVGQGSYNEQFF
cdr3_nt: TGTGCCACCAGTGACGTTGGACAGGGGTCCTACAATGAGCAGTTCTTC

v_call: TRBV5-6
clone_size: -
d_call: TRBD2
j_call: TRBJ2-5
cdr3_aa: CASSLTGGTETQYF
cdr3_nt: TGTGCCAGCAGCCTTACGGGGGGGACTGAGACCCAGTACTTC

v_call: TRBV6-1
clone_size: -
d_call: TRBD2
j_call: TRBJ2-7
cdr3_aa: CASSVGLAGDSYEQYF
cdr3_nt: TGTGCCAGCAGTGTTGGACTAGCGGGGGATAGCTACGAGCAGTACTTC

v_call: TRBV27
clone_size: -
d_call: -
j_call: TRBJ2-3
cdr3_aa: CASTKLIPTDTQYF
cdr3_nt: TGTGCCAGCACCAAACTGATACCCACAGATACGCAGTATTTT

v_call: TRBV30
clone_size: -
d_call: TRBD1
j_call: TRBJ1-5
cdr3_aa: CASQNAGGSNQPQHF
cdr3_nt: TGTGCCTCTCAAAATGCAGGGGGTAGCAATCAGCCCCAGCATTTT

v_call: TRBV5-1
clone_size: -
d_call: -
j_call: TRBJ2-7
cdr3_aa: CASSSLGGAPYEQYF
cdr3_nt: TGCGCCAGCAGCTCCTTGGGGGGGGCGCCCTACGAGCAGTACTTC

v_call: TRBV19
clone_size: once
d_call: -
j_call: TRBJ1-4
cdr3_aa: CASSTQGSEKLFF
cdr3_nt: TGTGCCAGTAGTACCCAGGGAAGCGAAAAACTGTTTTTT

v_call: TRBV29-1
clone_size: -
d_call: -
j_call: TRBJ1-5
cdr3_aa: CSVGTGFGNQPQHF
cdr3_nt: TGCAGCGTAGGAACAGGGTTTGGAAATCAGCCCCAGCATTTT